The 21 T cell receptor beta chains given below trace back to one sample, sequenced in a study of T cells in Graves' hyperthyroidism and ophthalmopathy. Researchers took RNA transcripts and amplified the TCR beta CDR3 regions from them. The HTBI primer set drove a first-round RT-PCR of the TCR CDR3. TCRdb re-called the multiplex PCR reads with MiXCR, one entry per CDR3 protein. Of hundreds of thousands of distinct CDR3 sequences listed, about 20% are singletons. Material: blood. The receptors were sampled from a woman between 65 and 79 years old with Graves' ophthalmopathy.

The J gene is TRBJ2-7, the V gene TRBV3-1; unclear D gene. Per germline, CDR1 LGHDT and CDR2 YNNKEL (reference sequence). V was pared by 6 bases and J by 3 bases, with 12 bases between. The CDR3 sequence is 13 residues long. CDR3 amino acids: CASSKTGSYEQYF. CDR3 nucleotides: TGTGCCAGCAGTAAAACTGGAAGCTACGAGCAGTACTTC.

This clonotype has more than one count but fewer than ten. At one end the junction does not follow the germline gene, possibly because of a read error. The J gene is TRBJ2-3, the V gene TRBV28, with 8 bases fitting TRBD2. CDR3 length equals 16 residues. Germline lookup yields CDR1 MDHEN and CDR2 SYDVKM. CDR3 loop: CASSCGSGKSIDTQYF. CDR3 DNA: TGTGCCAGCAGTTGCGGTAGCGGGAAAAGCATAGATACGCAGTATTTT.

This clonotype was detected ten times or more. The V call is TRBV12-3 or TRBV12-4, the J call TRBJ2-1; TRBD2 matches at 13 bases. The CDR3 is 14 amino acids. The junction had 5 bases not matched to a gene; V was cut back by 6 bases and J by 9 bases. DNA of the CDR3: TGTGCCAGCAGACAAGGACTAGCGGGAGCTGAGCAGTTCTTC. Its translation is CASRQGLAGAEQFF.

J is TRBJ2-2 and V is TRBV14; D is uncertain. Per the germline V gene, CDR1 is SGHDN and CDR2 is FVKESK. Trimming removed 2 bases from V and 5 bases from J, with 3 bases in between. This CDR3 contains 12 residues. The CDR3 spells CASSQYTGELFF. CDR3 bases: TGTGCCAGCAGCCAATATACCGGGGAGCTGTTTTTT.

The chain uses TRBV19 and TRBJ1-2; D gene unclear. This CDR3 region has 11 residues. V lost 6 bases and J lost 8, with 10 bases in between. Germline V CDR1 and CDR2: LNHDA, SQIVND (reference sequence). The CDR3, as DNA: TGTGCCAGTAGCGAGGTGCGCGGCTACACCTTC. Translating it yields CASSEVRGYTF.

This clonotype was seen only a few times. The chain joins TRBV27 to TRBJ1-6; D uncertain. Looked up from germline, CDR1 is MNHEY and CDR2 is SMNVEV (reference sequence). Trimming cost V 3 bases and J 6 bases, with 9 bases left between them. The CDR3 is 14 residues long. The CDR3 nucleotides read TGTGCCAGCAGTTTGGAGGGCGTTAATTCACCCCTCCACTTT. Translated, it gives CASSLEGVNSPLHF.

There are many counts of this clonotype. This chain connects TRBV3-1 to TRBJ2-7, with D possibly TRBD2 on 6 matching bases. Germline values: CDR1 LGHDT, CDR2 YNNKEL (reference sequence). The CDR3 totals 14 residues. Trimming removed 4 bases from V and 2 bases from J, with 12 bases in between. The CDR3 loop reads CASSPRLGAYEQYF. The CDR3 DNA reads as TGTGCCAGCAGCCCAAGACTAGGGGCCTACGAGCAGTACTTC.

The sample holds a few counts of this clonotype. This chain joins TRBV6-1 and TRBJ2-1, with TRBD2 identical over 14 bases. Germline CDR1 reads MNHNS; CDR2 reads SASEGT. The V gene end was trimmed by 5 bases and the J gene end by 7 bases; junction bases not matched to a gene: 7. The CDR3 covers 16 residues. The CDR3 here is CASSKGLAGVRNEQFF. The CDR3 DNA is TGTGCCAGCAGTAAGGGACTAGCGGGAGTCAGGAATGAGCAGTTCTTC.

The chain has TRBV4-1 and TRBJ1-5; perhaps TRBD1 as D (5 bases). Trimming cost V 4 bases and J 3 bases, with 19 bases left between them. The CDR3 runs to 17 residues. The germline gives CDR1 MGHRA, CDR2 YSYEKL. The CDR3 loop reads CASSRDFRAGNNQPQHF. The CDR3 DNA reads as TGCGCCAGCAGCCGAGATTTTCGGGCAGGGAACAATCAGCCCCAGCATTTT.

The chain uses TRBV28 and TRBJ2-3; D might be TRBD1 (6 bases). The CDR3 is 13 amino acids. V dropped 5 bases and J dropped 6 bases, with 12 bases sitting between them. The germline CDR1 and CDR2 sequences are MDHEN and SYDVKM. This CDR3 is CASSTGQSDTQYF. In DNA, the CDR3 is TGTGCCAGCAGTACCGGACAGTCGGATACGCAGTATTTT.

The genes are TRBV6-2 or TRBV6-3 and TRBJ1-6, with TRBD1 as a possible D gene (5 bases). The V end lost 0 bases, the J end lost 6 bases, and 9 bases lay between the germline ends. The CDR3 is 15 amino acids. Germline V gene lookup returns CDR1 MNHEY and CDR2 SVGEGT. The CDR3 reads CASSYSGGSNSPLHF. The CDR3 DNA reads TGTGCCAGCAGTTACTCGGGGGGGTCTAATTCACCCCTCCACTTT.

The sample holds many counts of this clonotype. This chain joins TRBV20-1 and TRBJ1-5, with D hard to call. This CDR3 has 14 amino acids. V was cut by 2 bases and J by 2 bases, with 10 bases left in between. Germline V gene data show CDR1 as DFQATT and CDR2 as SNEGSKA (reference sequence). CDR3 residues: CSARSPGGNQPQHF. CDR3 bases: TGCAGTGCTAGATCCCCCGGGGGCAATCAGCCCCAGCATTTT.

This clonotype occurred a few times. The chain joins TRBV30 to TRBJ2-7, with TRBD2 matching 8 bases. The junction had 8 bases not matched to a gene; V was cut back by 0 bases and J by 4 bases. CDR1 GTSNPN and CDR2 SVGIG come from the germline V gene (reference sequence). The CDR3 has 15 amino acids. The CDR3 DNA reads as TGTGCCTGGAGTGTATCGCCCAGCGGGGGTTACGAGCAGTACTTC. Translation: CAWSVSPSGGYEQYF.

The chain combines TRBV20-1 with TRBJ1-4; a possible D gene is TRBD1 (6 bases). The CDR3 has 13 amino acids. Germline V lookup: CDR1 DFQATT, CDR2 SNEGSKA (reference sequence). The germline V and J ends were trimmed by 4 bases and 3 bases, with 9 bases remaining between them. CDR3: CSATGVANEKLFF. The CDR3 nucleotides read TGCAGTGCTACAGGGGTGGCTAATGAAAAACTGTTTTTT.

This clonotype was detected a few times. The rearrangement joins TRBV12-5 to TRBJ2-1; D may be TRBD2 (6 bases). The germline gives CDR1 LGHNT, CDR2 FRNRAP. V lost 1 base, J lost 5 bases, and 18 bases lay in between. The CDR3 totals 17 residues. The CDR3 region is CASGLAPPGDYDNEQFF. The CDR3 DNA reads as TGTGCTAGTGGTTTGGCCCCCCCGGGAGATTACGACAATGAGCAGTTCTTC.

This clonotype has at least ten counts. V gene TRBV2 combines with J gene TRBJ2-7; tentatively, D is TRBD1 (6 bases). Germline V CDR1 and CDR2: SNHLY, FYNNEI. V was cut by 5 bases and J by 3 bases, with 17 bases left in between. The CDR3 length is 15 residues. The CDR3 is CASSHRHTGHYEQYF. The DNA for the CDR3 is TGTGCCAGCAGTCACCGACACACAGGGCACTACGAGCAGTACTTC.

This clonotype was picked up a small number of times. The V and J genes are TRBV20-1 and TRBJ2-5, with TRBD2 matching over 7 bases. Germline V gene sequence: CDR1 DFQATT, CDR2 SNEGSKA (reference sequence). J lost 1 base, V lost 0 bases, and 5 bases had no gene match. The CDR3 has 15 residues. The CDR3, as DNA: TGCAGTGCTAGAGATGGGAGGGAAACCCAAGAGACCCAGTACTTC. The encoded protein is CSARDGRETQETQYF.

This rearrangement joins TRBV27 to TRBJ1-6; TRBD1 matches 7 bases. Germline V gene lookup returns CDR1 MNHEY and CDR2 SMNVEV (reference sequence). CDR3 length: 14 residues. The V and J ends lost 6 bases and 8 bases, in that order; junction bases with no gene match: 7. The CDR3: CASRLQGSDSPLHF. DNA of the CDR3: TGTGCCAGCAGACTACAGGGGTCGGATTCACCCCTCCACTTT.

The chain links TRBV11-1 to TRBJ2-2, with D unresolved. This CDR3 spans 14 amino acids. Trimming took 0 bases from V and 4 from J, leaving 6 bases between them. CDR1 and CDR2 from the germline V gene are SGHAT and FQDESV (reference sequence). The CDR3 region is CASSLAQFTGELFF. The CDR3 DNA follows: TGTGCCAGCAGCTTAGCACAGTTCACCGGGGAGCTGTTTTTT.

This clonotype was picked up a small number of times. The CDR3 DNA is TGTGCCAGCAAAGACGGATTCTACGAGCAGTACTTC. It encodes CASKDGFYEQYF. This rearrangement joins TRBV6-2 or TRBV6-3 to TRBJ2-7; the D is unclear. The CDR3 is 12 amino acids. Germline V CDR1 and CDR2: MNHEY, SVGEGT. Trimming cost V 7 bases and J 3 bases, with 10 bases left between them.

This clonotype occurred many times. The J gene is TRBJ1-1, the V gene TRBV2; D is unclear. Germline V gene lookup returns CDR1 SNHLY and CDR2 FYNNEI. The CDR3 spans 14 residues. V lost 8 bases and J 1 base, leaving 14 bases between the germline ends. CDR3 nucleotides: TGTGCCAGCGCCCCGAGGGTACAGAACACTGAAGCTTTCTTT. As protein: CASAPRVQNTEAFF.